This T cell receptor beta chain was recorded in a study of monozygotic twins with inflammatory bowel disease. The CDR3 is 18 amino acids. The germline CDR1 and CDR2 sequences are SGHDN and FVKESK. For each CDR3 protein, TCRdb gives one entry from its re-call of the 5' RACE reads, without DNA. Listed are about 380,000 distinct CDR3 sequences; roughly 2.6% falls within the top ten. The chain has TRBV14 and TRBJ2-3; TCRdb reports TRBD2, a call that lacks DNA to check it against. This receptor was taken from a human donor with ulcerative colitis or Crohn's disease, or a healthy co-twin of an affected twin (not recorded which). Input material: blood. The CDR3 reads CASSLPGLAGGSTDTQYF.